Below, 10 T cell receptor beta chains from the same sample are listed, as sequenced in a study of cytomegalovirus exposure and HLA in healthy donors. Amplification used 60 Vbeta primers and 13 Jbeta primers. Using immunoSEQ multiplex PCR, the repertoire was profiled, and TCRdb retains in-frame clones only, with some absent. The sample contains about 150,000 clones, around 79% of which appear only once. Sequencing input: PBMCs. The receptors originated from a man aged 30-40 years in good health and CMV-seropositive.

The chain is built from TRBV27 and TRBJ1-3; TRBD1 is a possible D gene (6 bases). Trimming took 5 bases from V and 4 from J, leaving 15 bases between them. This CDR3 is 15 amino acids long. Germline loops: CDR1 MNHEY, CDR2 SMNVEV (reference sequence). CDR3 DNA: TGTGCCAGCAGTACGGCAGGGGCGAGGGGAAACACCATATATTTT. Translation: CASSTAGARGNTIYF.

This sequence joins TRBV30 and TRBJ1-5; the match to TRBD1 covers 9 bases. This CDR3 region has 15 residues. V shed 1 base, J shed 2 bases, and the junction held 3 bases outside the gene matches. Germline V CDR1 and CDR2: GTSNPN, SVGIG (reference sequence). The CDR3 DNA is TGTGCCTGGAGTGGACAGGGGGGCGGCAATCAGCCCCAGCATTTT. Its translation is CAWSGQGGGNQPQHF.

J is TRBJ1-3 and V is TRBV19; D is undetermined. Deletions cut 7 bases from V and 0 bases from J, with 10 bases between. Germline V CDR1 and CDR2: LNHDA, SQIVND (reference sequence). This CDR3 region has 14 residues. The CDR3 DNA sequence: TGTGCCAGTAATCTGGCCAGCTCTGGAAACACCATATATTTT. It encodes CASNLASSGNTIYF.

The chain's CDR3 is CASSFLGNNEQFF. Written as DNA, the CDR3 is TGTGCCAGCAGCTTCCTCGGGAACAATGAGCAGTTCTTC. The chain uses TRBV7-8 and TRBJ2-1, with a tentative D call TRBD2 (5 bases). CDR3 size: 13 residues. Trimming removed 3 bases from V and 5 bases from J, with 8 bases in between. Germline CDR1 SGHVS, CDR2 FQNEAQ.

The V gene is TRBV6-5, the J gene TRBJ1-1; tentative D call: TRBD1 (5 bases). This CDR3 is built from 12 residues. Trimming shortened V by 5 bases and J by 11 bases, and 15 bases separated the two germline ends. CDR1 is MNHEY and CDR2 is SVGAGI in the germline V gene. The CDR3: CASSQAGGVAFF. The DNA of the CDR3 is TGTGCCAGCAGTCAGGCCGGGGGGGTCGCTTTCTTT.

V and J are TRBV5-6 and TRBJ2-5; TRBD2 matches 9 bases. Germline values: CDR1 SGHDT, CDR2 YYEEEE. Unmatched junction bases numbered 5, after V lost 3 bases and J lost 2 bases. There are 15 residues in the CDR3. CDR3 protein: CASSSPLAGQETQYF. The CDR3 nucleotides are TGTGCCAGCAGCTCCCCTCTAGCGGGGCAAGAGACCCAGTACTTC. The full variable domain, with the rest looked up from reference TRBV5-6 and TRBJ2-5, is DAGVTQSPTHLIKTRGQQVTLRCSPKSGHDTVSWYQQALGQGPQFIFQYYEEEERQRGNFPDRFSGHQFPNYSSELNVNALLLGDSALYLCASSSPLAGQETQYFGPGTRLLVL.

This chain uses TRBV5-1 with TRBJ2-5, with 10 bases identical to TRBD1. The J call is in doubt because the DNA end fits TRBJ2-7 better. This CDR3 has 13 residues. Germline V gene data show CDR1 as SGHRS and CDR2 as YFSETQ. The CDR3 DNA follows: TGCGCCAGCAAAGGACAGGGGGGTTACGAGCAGTACTTC. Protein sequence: CASKGQGGYEQYF.

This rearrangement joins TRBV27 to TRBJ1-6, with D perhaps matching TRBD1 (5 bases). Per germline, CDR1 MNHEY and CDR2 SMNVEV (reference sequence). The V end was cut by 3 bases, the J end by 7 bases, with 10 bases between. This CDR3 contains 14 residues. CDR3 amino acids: CASSFEGRNSPLHF. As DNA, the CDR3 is TGTGCCAGCAGTTTTGAGGGGAGGAATTCACCCCTCCACTTT.

The CDR3 region is CASSFGGHTGELFF. CDR3 coding DNA: TGTGCCAGCAGTTTCGGGGGACACACCGGGGAGCTGTTTTTT. The gene calls are TRBV27 and TRBJ2-2, with D possibly matching TRBD2 (6 bases). Per the germline V gene, CDR1 is MNHEY and CDR2 is SMNVEV (reference sequence). The length of the CDR3 is 14 residues. The ends were cut back, 3 bases at V and 3 bases at J, with 8 bases in the middle.

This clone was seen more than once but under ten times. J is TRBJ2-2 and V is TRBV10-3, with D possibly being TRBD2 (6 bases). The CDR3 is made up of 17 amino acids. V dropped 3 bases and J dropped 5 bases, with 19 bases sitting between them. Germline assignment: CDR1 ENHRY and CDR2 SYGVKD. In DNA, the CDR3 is TGTGCCATCAGTGAATCCGGGACTGGGTTTGGGACCGGGGAGCTGTTTTTT. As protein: CAISESGTGFGTGELFF.